This entry features one T cell receptor beta chain sequence. Measured with immunoSEQ multiplex PCR; TCRdb has only the in-frame clones, and not every one. The repertoire includes fewer than 300,000 clones, roughly four fifths of them detected once, and less than 15% sits in the top ten. The CDR3 runs to 16 residues. In germline, CDR1 is SGHAT, CDR2 FQDESV (reference sequence). The V and J ends lost 2 bases and 0 bases respectively, with 10 bases between them. The data derive from a study of control samples from healthy donors and cancer patients. This TCR came from a woman aged 55-70 years with lung cancer. The chain has TRBV11-1 and TRBJ1-4; D is undetermined. Sequences were obtained from PBMCs. CDR3 in amino acids: CASSLSTRATNEKLFF. The CDR3 DNA is TGTGCCAGCAGCTTATCTACTCGTGCAACTAATGAAAAACTGTTTTTT.